The 28 T cell receptor beta chains in this list originate from one sample, sequenced in a study of radiotherapy plus CTLA-4 blockade in lung cancer. The repertoire was sequenced with immunoSEQ multiplex PCR; TCRdb's copy has only in-frame clones and lacks some. Of tens of thousands of clones listed, around nine tenths were seen once; the top ten hold roughly 0.95%. Specimen: peripheral blood, collected from a patient treated with radiotherapy plus ipilimumab. The receptors come from a human donor with non-small cell lung cancer who had stable disease on radiotherapy plus ipilimumab.

V is TRBV2 and J is TRBJ1-3; D is possibly TRBD1 (5 bases). The germline CDR1 and CDR2 sequences are SNHLY and FYNNEI. Trimming removed 0 bases at V and 0 bases at J, with 12 bases between. This CDR3 is built from 17 residues. CDR3 bases: TGTGCCAGCAGTGAAGCGCCTCCAGGGAACTCTGGAAACACCATATATTTT. This codes for CASSEAPPGNSGNTIYF.

This chain connects TRBV4-2 to TRBJ2-1, with 13 nucleotides matching TRBD2. Trimming took 4 bases from V and 6 from J; bases not matched to a gene: 3. This CDR3 has 15 residues. Germline-derived CDR1 and CDR2 are LGHNA and YNFKEQ. This CDR3 reads CASSLTSGGGNEQFF. The CDR3 DNA is TGTGCCAGCAGCCTAACTAGCGGGGGGGGCAATGAGCAGTTCTTC.

The rearrangement uses TRBV19 and TRBJ1-6; 10 positions agree with TRBD1. Germline lookup yields CDR1 LNHDA and CDR2 SQIVND (reference sequence). The junction had 7 bases not matched to a gene; V was cut back by 1 base and J by 10 bases. CDR3 length equals 16 residues. CDR3 nucleotides: TGTGCCAGTAGTATAGCAACGGGACAGGGGTCCTCACCCCTCCACTTT. It translates to CASSIATGQGSSPLHF.

The rearrangement links TRBV6-5 to TRBJ2-1; TRBD1 agrees at 8 bases. This CDR3 spans 13 amino acids. V dropped 2 bases and J dropped 6; count of bases not matched to a gene: 0. Germline V gene sequence: CDR1 MNHEY, CDR2 SVGAGI. CDR3 residues: CASSYDRGNEQFF. In DNA form, the CDR3 reads TGTGCCAGCAGTTACGACAGGGGCAATGAGCAGTTCTTC.

The chain links TRBV6-1 to TRBJ2-5, with D maybe TRBD1 (6 bases). Germline V CDR1 and CDR2: MNHNS, SASEGT. This CDR3 contains 13 residues. Trimming removed 4 bases from V and 3 bases from J, with 9 bases in between. The CDR3 is CASSGGPEETQYF. The CDR3 DNA follows: TGTGCCAGCAGTGGGGGGCCAGAAGAGACCCAGTACTTC.

The V call is TRBV18, the J call TRBJ2-5; the D call may be TRBD1 or TRBD2 (5 bases each). Trimming pared 3 bases from V and 5 bases from J, leaving 22 bases between. This CDR3 has 17 amino acids. Per the germline V gene, CDR1 is KGHSH and CDR2 is LQKENI. The CDR3 sequence is CASSPLPRTGTGETQYF. CDR3 in DNA: TGTGCCAGCTCACCGCTCCCGCGGACGGGGACCGGGGAGACCCAGTACTTC.

This clone showed up just once. The chain links TRBV5-1 to TRBJ2-6, with a weak D call TRBD2 (6 bases). Germline CDR1 SGHRS, CDR2 YFSETQ. V was pared by 0 bases and J by 3 bases, with 10 bases between. CDR3 length: 16 amino acids. CDR3 residues: CASSLDSGVGANVLTF. The CDR3 nucleotides are TGCGCCAGCAGCTTGGATTCGGGGGTTGGGGCCAACGTCCTGACTTTC.

This chain links TRBV30 with TRBJ2-7; 7 nucleotides agree with TRBD1. This CDR3 comprises 12 residues. V gave up 4 bases and J gave up 3 bases; unmatched junction bases: 3. CDR1 GTSNPN and CDR2 SVGIG come from the germline V gene (reference sequence). CDR3 loop: CAWNRGFYEQYF. CDR3 DNA: TGTGCCTGGAACAGGGGCTTCTACGAGCAGTACTTC.

In this sample, this clone turned up once. This rearrangement joins TRBV5-1 to TRBJ2-1, with D perhaps TRBD1 or TRBD2 (5 bases each). Germline V gives CDR1 SGHRS, CDR2 YFSETQ. The CDR3 is 14 amino acids. V was pared by 8 bases and J by 0 bases, with 12 bases between. Here the CDR3 reads CASFPGSSYNEQFF. In nucleotides, the CDR3 is TGCGCCAGTTTTCCAGGGAGCTCCTACAATGAGCAGTTCTTC.

This clone appeared once. V usage is TRBV5-5 and J usage is TRBJ2-3; maybe TRBD2 (6 bases). CDR3 length equals 14 residues. The V end lost 0 bases, the J end lost 6 bases, and 11 bases lay between the germline ends. CDR1 is SGHKS and CDR2 is YYEKEE in the germline V gene (reference sequence). The DNA for the CDR3 is TGTGCCAGCAGCTTGGAACGGGCGGGGGATACGCAGTATTTT. This translates into CASSLERAGDTQYF.

The J gene is TRBJ2-3, the V gene TRBV27; D is perhaps TRBD1 (5 bases). CDR1 is MNHEY, CDR2 SMNVEV, per germline (reference sequence). The ends were cut back, 5 bases at V and 3 bases at J, with 9 bases in the middle. CDR3 length: 13 residues. In DNA form, the CDR3 reads TGTGCCAGCAGTCCCCAGGGTACAGATACGCAGTATTTT. The encoded protein is CASSPQGTDTQYF.

The rearrangement joins TRBV28 to TRBJ1-4, with a weak D call TRBD1 (5 bases). CDR1 is MDHEN and CDR2 is SYDVKM in the germline V gene. Trimming removed 2 bases from V and 7 bases from J, with 8 bases in between. CDR3 length equals 13 residues. DNA of the CDR3: TGTGCCAGCAGTTTACAGGGTAGTGAAAAACTGTTTTTT. Its translation is CASSLQGSEKLFF.

This clone was detected only once. The V call is TRBV19, the J call TRBJ1-5; TRBD1 aligns across 11 bases. Germline V lookup: CDR1 LNHDA, CDR2 SQIVND (reference sequence). With V trimmed by 5 bases and J by 1 base, 10 bases remained unmatched. This CDR3 has 18 residues. The CDR3 sequence: CASSLGTGGGISNQPQHF. The DNA of the CDR3 is TGTGCCAGTAGTCTCGGGACAGGGGGAGGGATCAGCAATCAGCCCCAGCATTTT.

CDR3 in amino acids: CASSTPGQASSGNTIYF. As DNA, the CDR3 is TGTGCCAGTAGTACCCCTGGACAGGCGAGCTCTGGAAACACCATATATTTT. The chain couples TRBV19 to TRBJ1-3, with 7 positions matching TRBD1. J lost 0 bases, V lost 4 bases, and 9 bases had no gene match. CDR3 size: 17 residues. Germline-derived CDR1 and CDR2 are LNHDA and SQIVND (reference sequence).

The V gene is TRBV10-2, the J gene TRBJ1-5, with TRBD1 identical over 8 bases. The V gene end was trimmed by 6 bases and the J gene end by 7 bases; junction bases not matched to a gene: 5. Germline CDR1 and CDR2: WSHSY and SAAADI. The CDR3 runs to 13 residues. The CDR3 protein is CASSSDRAQPQHF. CDR3 DNA: TGCGCCAGCAGCTCGGACAGGGCCCAGCCCCAGCATTTT.

This rearrangement joins TRBV6-5 to TRBJ2-2, with D perhaps TRBD2 (5 bases). Trimming took off 2 bases at V and 5 bases at J, with 12 bases between the two ends. Germline V lookup: CDR1 MNHEY, CDR2 SVGAGI. This CDR3 region has 15 residues. The CDR3 spells CASSYPPPGTGELFF. The CDR3 DNA reads as TGTGCCAGCAGTTACCCTCCTCCGGGGACCGGGGAGCTGTTTTTT.

Only a few counts were recorded for this clone. The chain joins TRBV6-1 to TRBJ1-5, with a tentative D call TRBD1 (5 bases). This CDR3 comprises 18 residues. Germline CDR1 MNHNS, CDR2 SASEGT. Trimming removed 3 bases from V and 7 bases from J, with 25 bases in between. In nucleotides, the CDR3 is TGTGCCAGCAGTGAGTTCACCGCACAGGTCCTTAGGTTGCAGCCCCAGCATTTT. Translating it yields CASSEFTAQVLRLQPQHF.

This clone showed up just once. In DNA form, the CDR3 reads TGTGCCAGCCGCATTCCGGGACTTGCCGATGGGGAGCAGTACTTC. It encodes CASRIPGLADGEQYF. The chain carries TRBV11-2 and TRBJ2-7; perhaps TRBD2 as D (6 bases). Germline CDR1 SGHAT, CDR2 FQNNGV. The CDR3 is made up of 15 amino acids. Between the trimmed V and J ends, which lost 8 bases and 7 bases, there was a span of 24 bases.

This clone was seen once. V gene TRBV19 combines with J gene TRBJ1-6; the D is unclear. Trimming removed 0 bases from V and 4 bases from J, with 7 bases in between. This CDR3 contains 15 residues. Germline V gene data show CDR1 as LNHDA and CDR2 as SQIVND (reference sequence). This CDR3 is CASSIDLDYNSPLHF. Here the CDR3 DNA reads TGTGCCAGTAGTATAGATCTGGATTATAATTCACCCCTCCACTTT.

J is TRBJ1-2 and V is TRBV7-9; TRBD1 is a possible D gene (5 bases). This CDR3 is built from 16 residues. Germline V gene data show CDR1 as SEHNR and CDR2 as FQNEAQ (reference sequence). Trimming took 0 bases from V and 1 from J, leaving 12 bases between them. CDR3 region: CASSLAPGESNYGYTF. The DNA of the CDR3 is TGTGCCAGCAGCTTAGCTCCGGGGGAGAGTAACTATGGCTACACCTTC. Combining the CDR3 with reference TRBV7-9 and TRBJ1-2 gives the whole variable domain DTGVSQNPRHKITKRGQNVTFRCDPISEHNRLYWYRQTLGQGPEFLTYFQNEAQLEKSRLLSDRFSAERPKGSFSTLEIQRTEQGDSAMYLCASSLAPGESNYGYTFGSGTRLTVV.

The chain couples TRBV19 to TRBJ1-1; D ambiguous. Germline CDR1 and CDR2: LNHDA and SQIVND (reference sequence). Trimming removed 7 bases at V and 0 bases at J, with 9 bases between. The length of the CDR3 is 13 residues. The CDR3 DNA sequence: TGTGCCAGTACGGAGGTCATGAACACTGAAGCTTTCTTT. Translation gives CASTEVMNTEAFF.

V is TRBV6-4 and J is TRBJ1-1, with a possible D match to TRBD1 (5 bases). The germline gives CDR1 MRHNA, CDR2 SNTAGT. The ends were cut back, 5 bases at V and 3 bases at J, with 13 bases in the middle. The CDR3 length is 14 residues. The CDR3 nucleotides are TGTGCCAGCAGTCCTGGTTGGGGCTACACTGAAGCTTTCTTT. This sequence encodes CASSPGWGYTEAFF.

This chain uses TRBV6-5 with TRBJ2-7, with D perhaps given as TRBD1 or TRBD2 (6 bases each). Trimming stripped 5 bases from V and 2 bases from J, with 16 bases between. CDR1 is MNHEY and CDR2 is SVGAGI in the germline V gene. The CDR3 consists of 15 residues. The CDR3 protein is CASSTRGRLTYEQYF. For the CDR3, the DNA is TGTGCCAGCAGTACACGGGGGCGGCTTACCTACGAGCAGTACTTC.

The J gene is TRBJ2-3, the V gene TRBV5-1, with TRBD1 as a possible D gene (5 bases). Germline loops: CDR1 SGHRS, CDR2 YFSETQ. The CDR3 has 14 residues. Trimming pared 4 bases from V and 0 bases from J, leaving 9 bases between. DNA for the CDR3: TGCGCCAGCAGCCCCCGACAGAGCACAGATACGCAGTATTTT. This gives the protein CASSPRQSTDTQYF.

This chain links TRBV7-3 with TRBJ2-6, with D hard to call. This CDR3 has 15 amino acids. From germline, CDR1 is SGHTA and CDR2 FQGTGA. The V end was cut by 5 bases, the J end by 0 bases, with 8 bases between. CDR3 amino acids: CASSTTRSGANVLTF. Written as DNA, the CDR3 is TGTGCCAGCAGCACCACCCGCTCTGGGGCCAACGTCCTGACTTTC.

This chain joins TRBV5-6 and TRBJ2-1; the D is unclear. V lost 4 bases and J 10 bases, leaving 12 bases between the germline ends. CDR3 length: 12 amino acids. Germline V CDR1 and CDR2: SGHDT, YYEEEE. CDR3 sequence reads: CASSIGPREQFF. The DNA for the CDR3 is TGTGCCAGCAGCATCGGACCTAGGGAGCAGTTCTTC.

The rearrangement joins TRBV6-7 to TRBJ2-5; TRBD2 aligns across 7 bases. TRBV6-7 is noted as an ORF with a role that remains uncertain. V gave up 9 bases and J gave up 5 bases; unmatched junction bases: 3. The CDR3 spans 11 residues. CDR3 amino acids: CARRGGETQYF. The CDR3 DNA is TGTGCCAGGCGGGGAGGGGAGACCCAGTACTTC.

This clone was observed a handful of times. The genes are TRBV7-6 and TRBJ1-3; D is possibly TRBD1 (6 bases). V lost 1 base and J lost 2, with 12 bases in between. CDR3 length: 16 residues. Germline V gene data show CDR1 as SGHVS and CDR2 as FNYEAQ. CDR3 bases: TGTGCCAGCAGCTTAGGGTTACAGGGAGCTGGAAACACCATATATTTT. This gives the protein CASSLGLQGAGNTIYF.